A single sample gave rise to the 6 T cell receptor beta chains below, sequenced in a study of blood T cell repertoires in COVID-19. TCRdb's table, derived via immunoSEQ multiplex PCR, lists solely in-frame clones and lacks some. Of under 300,000 clones listed, around 90% are singletons. The sample was peripheral blood. Receptor source: a woman aged 40 to 55 who had recovered from COVID-19.

The gene calls are TRBV9 and TRBJ2-2; D ambiguous. Deletions cut 1 base from V and 7 bases from J, with 8 bases between. From germline, CDR1 is SGDLS and CDR2 YYNGEE. The CDR3 sequence is 13 residues long. The CDR3 bases are TGTGCCAGCAGCGTATCGGGTAACGGGGAGCTGTTTTTT. Protein product: CASSVSGNGELFF.

The chain carries TRBV5-1 and TRBJ2-6; D call uncertain. Germline lookup yields CDR1 SGHRS and CDR2 YFSETQ. Trimming shortened V by 7 bases and J by 0 bases, and 8 bases separated the two germline ends. The CDR3 consists of 14 residues. The CDR3 reads CASQKSSGANVLTF. In DNA, the CDR3 is TGCGCCAGCCAAAAGAGCTCTGGGGCCAACGTCCTGACTTTC.

The genes are TRBV20-1 and TRBJ2-3; D might be TRBD1 (6 bases). V lost 3 bases and J 2 bases, leaving 18 bases between the germline ends. Germline CDR1 DFQATT, CDR2 SNEGSKA (reference sequence). CDR3 size: 16 residues. CDR3 amino acids: CSASMRLRGYTDTQYF. DNA of the CDR3: TGCAGTGCTAGTATGAGGCTCAGGGGTTACACAGATACGCAGTATTTT.

This chain uses TRBV2 with TRBJ2-5; D is possibly TRBD2 (6 bases). V gave up 2 bases and J gave up 9 bases, with 13 bases separating them. This CDR3 has 13 residues. From germline, CDR1 is SNHLY and CDR2 FYNNEI. In DNA, the CDR3 is TGTGCCAGCAGTGAAATCGGGAGCACGGCCCAGTACTTC. It codes for CASSEIGSTAQYF.

The gene calls are TRBV6-6 and TRBJ1-5; D might be TRBD1 (6 bases). CDR3 length: 13 residues. Trimming shortened V by 4 bases and J by 7 bases, and 11 bases separated the two germline ends. Germline lookup yields CDR1 MNHNY and CDR2 SVGAGI (reference sequence). CDR3 sequence reads: CASSFPGEQPQHF. The CDR3, as DNA: TGTGCCAGCAGTTTTCCAGGGGAGCAGCCCCAGCATTTT.

V usage is TRBV7-2 and J usage is TRBJ2-7; TRBD2 might be the D (6 bases). The CDR3 extends over 12 amino acids. Germline CDR1 and CDR2: SGHTA and FQGNSA. Trimming took 2 bases from V and 9 from J, leaving 11 bases between them. CDR3 amino acids: CASSLFGGPQYF. The CDR3 nucleotides read TGTGCCAGCAGCTTATTTGGAGGGCCGCAGTACTTC.